This TCR beta chain was observed in a study of cytomegalovirus exposure and HLA in healthy donors. There are 20 residues in the CDR3. CDR1 is MGHRA, CDR2 YSYEKL, per germline. After removal of 1 base from V and 0 bases from J, the junction contained 17 bases not matched to a gene. Regarding this clone: The target antigen is unknown.

Whole-study results and caveats: Cytomegalovirus association was assigned to about 180 TCR beta chains. Most TCRs appeared rarely, but some public TCRs recurred in many donors. The classifier was said to identify cytomegalovirus status with high specificity and sensitivity.

Method: immunoSEQ multiplex PCR; TCRdb's copy keeps in-frame clones and lacks some. The table has about 58,000 clones, roughly 90% seen once. This TCR was sampled from a man aged 18 to 29 in good health and CMV-seronegative. The V gene is TRBV4-1, the J gene TRBJ2-7; 8 bases are shared with TRBD2. Sequenced: PBMCs. The CDR3 DNA reads TGCGCCAGCAGCCAAGTCTTGTGGTCTAGCGGGTTTCGCTACTCCTACGAGCAGTACTTC. The encoded protein is CASSQVLWSSGFRYSYEQYF.